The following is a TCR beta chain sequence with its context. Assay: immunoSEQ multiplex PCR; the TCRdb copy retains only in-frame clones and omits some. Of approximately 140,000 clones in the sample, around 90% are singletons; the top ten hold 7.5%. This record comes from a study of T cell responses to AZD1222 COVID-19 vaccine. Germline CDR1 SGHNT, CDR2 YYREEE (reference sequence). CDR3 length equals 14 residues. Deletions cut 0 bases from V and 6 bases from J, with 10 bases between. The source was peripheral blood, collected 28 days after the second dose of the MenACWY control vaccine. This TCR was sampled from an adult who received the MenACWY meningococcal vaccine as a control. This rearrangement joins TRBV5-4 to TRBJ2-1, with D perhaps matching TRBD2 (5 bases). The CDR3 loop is CASSLELESNEQFF. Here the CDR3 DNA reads TGTGCCAGCAGCTTGGAACTAGAGTCCAATGAGCAGTTCTTC.